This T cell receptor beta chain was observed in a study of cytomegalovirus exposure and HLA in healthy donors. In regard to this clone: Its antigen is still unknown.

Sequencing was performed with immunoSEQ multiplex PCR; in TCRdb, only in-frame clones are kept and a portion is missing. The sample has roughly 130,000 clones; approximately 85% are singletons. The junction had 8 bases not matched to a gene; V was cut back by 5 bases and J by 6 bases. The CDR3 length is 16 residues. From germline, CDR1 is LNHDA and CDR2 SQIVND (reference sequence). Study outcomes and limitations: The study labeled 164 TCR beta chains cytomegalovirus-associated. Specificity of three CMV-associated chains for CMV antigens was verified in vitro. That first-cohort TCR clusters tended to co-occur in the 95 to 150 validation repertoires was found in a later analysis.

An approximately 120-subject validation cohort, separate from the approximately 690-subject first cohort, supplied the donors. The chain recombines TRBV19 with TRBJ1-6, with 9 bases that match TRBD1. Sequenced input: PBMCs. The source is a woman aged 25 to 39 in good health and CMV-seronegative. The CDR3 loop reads CASSDSGTGINSPLHF. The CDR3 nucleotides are TGTGCCAGTAGTGATTCCGGGACAGGGATTAATTCACCCCTCCACTTT.